The sequence of this T cell receptor beta chain was determined in a study of PD-1 blockade in classical Hodgkin lymphoma (dated by TCRdb to 2020 to 2021). About the study as a whole: Nivolumab dosing was 3 mg/kg intravenously every 2 weeks, continuing until either disease progression or unacceptable toxicity. The study used CyTOF and TCR beta sequencing to define a peripheral blood immune signature of response to PD-1 blockade in classical Hodgkin lymphoma. Results and caveats for the whole study, not just this receptor: CD4+ but not CD8+ TCR diversity rose significantly by C4D1 (p=0.0027 vs p=0.16), most apparent in complete responders (p=0.02). Among trial patients, those achieving complete response had baseline diversity similar to that of newly diagnosed patients, while diversity was significantly lower in partial responders and progressors. The study was limited to a single clinical trial cohort, and causes of repertoire differences, possibly disease activity or prior therapy, remained undefined. Baseline TCR diversity was reported to be lower in newly diagnosed patients than in healthy donors and to be lower still in relapsed/refractory patients. Diversity was lower in patients who began nivolumab less than 1 year after ASCT, so these patients were left out of later analyses to avoid confounding by immune reconstitution.

Sample time point, as interpreted from the label and publication: cycle 2 day 1 (C2D1) of nivolumab. All trial patients had relapsed after autologous stem cell transplantation, with cohorts A, B and C differing in prior brentuximab vedotin exposure. A total of around 59 patients with relapsed/refractory classical Hodgkin lymphoma made up the trial cohort, and each patient's best overall response was complete response, partial response or progressive disease. Trial patients were treated with single-agent nivolumab in the multi-cohort phase II CheckMate 205 trial. An independent review committee assessed best overall response by applying the 2007 International Working Group response criteria. Trial PBMCs were collected just before the start of nivolumab (C1D1) and during therapy at cycle 2 day 1 and cycle 4 day 1. Peripheral blood was collected in 8 mL Vacutainer Cell Preparation Tubes, from which PBMCs were isolated by centrifugation and then cryopreserved.

The CDR1 and CDR2 encoded by the germline V gene are SGHRS and YFSETQ. Trimming removed 0 bases from V and 11 bases from J, leaving 17 bases between the germline ends. The CDR3 numbers 14 residues from cysteine through phenylalanine. Only the CDR3 region is kept as DNA, spanning 42 bases read in frame from base 1. The Qiagen DNeasy kit was used to extract genomic DNA from unsorted PBMCs and from the negatively selected CD4+ and CD8+ fractions. TCR beta CDR3 regions were amplified by immunoSEQ multiplex PCR using primers annealing to V and J segments. A synthetic immune receptor repertoire was used to minimize amplification bias, and any remaining bias was removed computationally after sequencing. Per the original workflow: Custom Python scripts were used to quantify repertoire diversity as the Shannon entropy index. Unsorted, CD4+ and CD8+ repertoires were examined separately, except in combined analyses, for which CD4+ and CD8+ sequences were merged in silico. A clone was considered expanded if an increase in frequency of at least 2-fold after treatment relative to C1D1 was found, and a pseudocount of 0.5 was applied to clones undetected at baseline. Singleton clones were defined as clones with 0 or 1 copy at C1D1, and non-singleton clones were defined as clones with 2 or more copies. Clones expanded in unsorted samples were labelled as CD4+, CD8+ or unknown by matching protein sequences in sorted samples from the same patient. Wilcoxon tests on paired samples were used to test changes in diversity from C1D1 to C4D1. The table was pulled from immuneACCESS by TCRdb, which kept in-frame rearrangements only. Such tables lose some clones; where checked, under half of the loss comes from unresolved V genes, and the rest has no known cause. V and J calls and clone size are given by that table; D and trimming were obtained from the DNA. The sample has about 34,000 clones on record, about 80% of them singletons. Clones ranked in the top ten supply roughly 15% of the sample.

Remarks on this clone: What this receptor recognizes is not known. No base quality values were provided; no much bigger clone lies one nucleotide off.

Here the sequenced sample was peripheral blood mononuclear cells (PBMCs), taken before the second cycle of nivolumab. The chain employs TRBV5-1 and TRBJ1-1, and TRBD1 may be the D gene, going by 6 matching bases. This receptor was identified in a human donor with classical Hodgkin lymphoma. The nucleotide sequence reads as follows: TGCGCCAGCAGCTTGGCGGCCGCATCGGGGGGCGCTTTCTTT. Its translation is CASSLAAASGGAFF.